A selection of T cell receptor beta chains follows, all from one sample in a study of T cell responses to AZD1222 COVID-19 vaccine. Assay used: immunoSEQ multiplex PCR; TCRdb lists only in-frame clones, some missing. The sample holds 85,000 to 90,000 clones, approximately 89% seen once. The sequenced sample was peripheral blood, obtained on day 0 of AZD1222 vaccination. The receptors come from an adult in good health. Both conserved end residues are part of each CDR3. A D gene is named only where the DNA matches it firmly. Expanded clones are given a class, and other clones once, few, many or no size at all.

d_call	v_call	j_call	clone_size	cdr3_aa	cdr3_nt
-	TRBV3-1/TRBV3-2	TRBJ1-5	once	CASSQGDNQPQHF	TGTGCCAGCAGCCAAGGGGACAATCAGCCCCAGCATTTT
-	TRBV30	TRBJ2-3	once	CAWSPSGFTDTQYF	TGTGCCTGGAGCCCCTCTGGATTCACAGATACGCAGTATTTT
-	TRBV4-1	TRBJ1-5	-	CASSQGTQSNQPQHF	TGCGCCAGCAGCCAAGGGACCCAAAGCAATCAGCCCCAGCATTTT
-	TRBV2	TRBJ2-1	-	CASSEGYYWFF	TGTGCCAGCAGTGAAGGTTACTATTGGTTCTTC
-	TRBV18	TRBJ1-4	-	CASSPRGDEKLFF	TGTGCCAGCTCACCACGGGGGGATGAAAAACTGTTTTTT
-	TRBV5-1	TRBJ2-7	-	CASSLGFTADYEQYF	TGCGCCAGCAGCTTAGGCTTTACAGCGGACTACGAGCAGTACTTC
-	TRBV6-2/TRBV6-3	TRBJ1-3	-	CASSWTDGNTIYF	TGTGCCAGCAGTTGGACGGATGGAAACACCATATATTTT
TRBD1	TRBV5-1	TRBJ1-6	-	CASSFGQGLGSPLHF	TGCGCCAGCAGCTTTGGACAGGGCCTTGGTTCACCCCTCCACTTT
TRBD2	TRBV25-1	TRBJ2-2	-	CASSDLAGGLGTGELFF	TGTGCCAGCAGTGACTTAGCGGGGGGGCTGGGCACCGGGGAGCTGTTTTTT
TRBD1	TRBV29-1	TRBJ2-2	-	CSVRTGLNTGELFF	TGCAGCGTTAGGACAGGCCTGAACACCGGGGAGCTGTTTTTT
TRBD1	TRBV5-1	TRBJ1-4	-	CASSLGPGQGGEKLFF	TGCGCCAGCAGCTTGGGACCGGGACAGGGTGGGGAAAAACTGTTTTTT
TRBD1	TRBV5-1	TRBJ1-4	-	CASSPGQRRNEKLFF	TGCGCCAGCAGCCCGGGACAGAGACGTAATGAAAAACTGTTTTTT
-	TRBV7-7	TRBJ2-1	-	CASSLAEGGEQFF	TGTGCCAGCAGCTTAGCTGAAGGGGGGGAGCAGTTCTTC
TRBD1	TRBV5-4	TRBJ1-2	-	CASSLPARQGQNYGYTF	TGTGCCAGCAGCTTACCCGCCCGACAGGGGCAGAACTATGGCTACACCTTC
TRBD2	TRBV28	TRBJ2-1	-	CASSLGLVDEQFF	TGTGCCAGCAGTCTCGGACTAGTGGATGAGCAGTTCTTC
TRBD2	TRBV30	TRBJ2-4	once	CAWSVLAGGWDKNIQYF	TGTGCCTGGAGTGTACTAGCGGGAGGATGGGACAAAAACATTCAGTACTTC
TRBD1	TRBV18	TRBJ1-6	once	CASSPGTELNSPLHF	TGTGCCAGCTCTCCCGGGACAGAATTAAATTCACCCCTCCACTTT
-	TRBV3-1/TRBV3-2	TRBJ2-1	-	CASSIGTYNEQFF	TGTGCCAGCAGCATCGGGACCTACAATGAGCAGTTCTTC
TRBD1	TRBV7-9	TRBJ1-1	-	CASSTRQGKVSNTEAFF	TGTGCCAGCAGCACCCGACAGGGGAAAGTATCGAACACTGAAGCTTTCTTT
-	TRBV9	TRBJ2-3	-	CASSATGTQITDTQYF	TGTGCCAGCAGCGCTACCGGGACACAAATTACAGATACGCAGTATTTT
TRBD2	TRBV27	TRBJ2-7	-	CASSGSGGGEQYF	TGTGCCAGCAGTGGCAGCGGGGGGGGTGAGCAGTACTTC
-	TRBV5-4	TRBJ2-7	-	CASSLPGTESYEQYF	TGTGCCAGCAGCTTGCCTGGGACGGAATCCTACGAGCAGTACTTC
-	TRBV7-2	TRBJ2-5	-	CASSLAFQETQYF	TGTGCCAGCAGCTTAGCCTTCCAAGAGACCCAGTACTTC
TRBD2	TRBV5-1	TRBJ2-5	-	CASSLGAGEQETQYF	TGCGCCAGCAGCTTGGGGGCGGGGGAGCAAGAGACCCAGTACTTC
-	TRBV7-2	TRBJ2-4	-	CASSLVGRVAKNIQYF	TGTGCCAGCAGCTTAGTAGGCAGAGTAGCCAAAAACATTCAGTACTTC
-	TRBV18	TRBJ1-1	-	CASSLLEGGTEAFF	TGTGCCAGCTCACTCCTCGAAGGGGGCACTGAAGCTTTCTTT
-	TRBV28	TRBJ2-1	-	CASSTRNEQFF	TGTGCCAGCAGTACAAGAAATGAGCAGTTCTTC
-	TRBV5-1	TRBJ2-3	-	CASSLVSLRATDTQYF	TGCGCCAGCAGCTTGGTTTCGCTGCGGGCCACAGATACGCAGTATTTT
-	TRBV7-2	TRBJ1-1	-	CASSPFRDTEAFF	TGTGCCAGCAGCCCGTTCAGGGACACTGAAGCTTTCTTT
-	TRBV5-1	TRBJ1-1	once	CASSPVPGNTEAFF	TGCGCCAGCAGCCCAGTTCCAGGGAACACTGAAGCTTTCTTT
TRBD1	TRBV5-4	TRBJ1-2	-	CASSSGQGGVKGYTF	TGTGCCAGCAGCTCGGGACAGGGCGGAGTAAAAGGCTACACCTTC
TRBD2	TRBV5-1	TRBJ2-7	-	CASSLATTGTSWQYF	TGCGCCAGCAGCTTGGCCACCACAGGGACTAGCTGGCAGTACTTC
TRBD1	TRBV3-1/TRBV3-2	TRBJ2-5	-	CASSRDRRGETQYF	TGTGCCAGCAGTCGGGACAGGCGGGGCGAGACCCAGTACTTC
-	TRBV3-1/TRBV3-2	TRBJ1-1	-	CASSQERWAGMNTEAFF	TGTGCCAGCAGCCAAGAAAGATGGGCAGGGATGAACACTGAAGCTTTCTTT
-	TRBV6-5	TRBJ1-5	-	CASRDSNQPQHF	TGTGCCAGCAGGGACAGTAATCAGCCCCAGCATTTT
-	TRBV6-5	TRBJ2-7	-	CASSQHVRYEQYF	TGTGCCAGCAGCCAACATGTGCGGTACGAGCAGTACTTC
TRBD1	TRBV30	TRBJ2-1	-	CAWYDRGQHNEQFF	TGTGCCTGGTATGACAGGGGGCAACACAATGAGCAGTTCTTC
-	TRBV5-1	TRBJ2-7	-	CASSYMGPPGEQYF	TGCGCCAGCAGCTACATGGGTCCTCCGGGGGAGCAGTACTTC
-	TRBV4-1	TRBJ1-1	-	CASSQDWGNTEAFF	TGCGCCAGCAGCCAAGATTGGGGGAACACTGAAGCTTTCTTT
TRBD2	TRBV2	TRBJ2-5	-	CASSLTSGRSQETQYF	TGTGCCAGCAGCCTGACTAGCGGGAGGTCCCAAGAGACCCAGTACTTC
TRBD2	TRBV7-2	TRBJ2-5	-	CASSSLAGVQYF	TGTGCCAGCAGCTCCCTAGCGGGGGTCCAGTACTTC
-	TRBV2	TRBJ2-7	-	CAINLSSYEQYF	TGTGCCATTAACTTGAGCTCCTACGAGCAGTACTTC
-	TRBV23-1	TRBJ1-6	-	CASSRPPRGNNSPLHF	TGCGCCAGCAGTCGCCCACCCAGGGGTAATAATTCACCCCTCCACTTT
-	TRBV3-1/TRBV3-2	TRBJ1-2	-	CASRGGTGNYGYTF	TGTGCCAGCAGGGGGGGGACGGGGAACTATGGCTACACCTTC
-	TRBV7-2	TRBJ2-3	-	CASSLVQRSSTDTQYF	TGTGCCAGCAGCTTAGTACAGCGGTCTAGCACAGATACGCAGTATTTT
-	TRBV12-3/TRBV12-4	TRBJ1-2	-	CASSSGHDYGYTF	TGTGCCAGCAGTTCCGGACACGACTATGGCTACACCTTC
-	TRBV7-8	TRBJ2-7	-	CASSLTRDPYEQYF	TGTGCCAGCAGCTTAACGCGGGATCCCTACGAGCAGTACTTC
TRBD1	TRBV3-1/TRBV3-2	TRBJ1-2	-	CASSQTGYGYTF	TGTGCCAGCAGCCAGACAGGGTATGGCTACACCTTC
-	TRBV18	TRBJ2-3	-	CASSLGGRNTDTQYF	TGTGCCAGCTCACTAGGGGGAAGAAACACAGATACGCAGTATTTT
-	TRBV5-1	TRBJ1-3	-	CASKQGSGNTIYF	TGCGCCAGCAAGCAGGGGTCTGGAAACACCATATATTTT
TRBD1	TRBV27	TRBJ1-1	-	CASTPTGTRGGTEAFF	TGTGCCAGCACCCCAACCGGGACCAGGGGGGGAACTGAAGCTTTCTTT
-	TRBV5-1	TRBJ1-1	-	CASSLRSDSNTEAFF	TGCGCCAGCAGCTTGAGGTCGGATTCGAACACTGAAGCTTTCTTT
-	TRBV28	TRBJ1-1	-	CATTDMNTEAFF	TGTGCCACCACCGATATGAACACTGAAGCTTTCTTT
-	TRBV30	TRBJ1-4	few	CAWRGRTNEKLFF	TGTGCCTGGAGGGGCAGAACTAATGAAAAACTGTTTTTT
-	TRBV19	TRBJ2-2	once	CASTDRDFNTGELFF	TGTGCCAGTACCGACCGGGACTTTAACACCGGGGAGCTGTTTTTT
TRBD2	TRBV19	TRBJ2-1	-	CASRTSVSYNEQFF	TGTGCCAGTAGAACTAGCGTCTCCTACAATGAGCAGTTCTTC
-	TRBV28	TRBJ1-5	-	CASSLIRNQPQHF	TGTGCCAGCAGTTTAATCAGAAATCAGCCCCAGCATTTT
TRBD1	TRBV28	TRBJ1-2	-	CAIGQGGYTF	TGTGCCATTGGACAGGGCGGCTACACCTTC
-	TRBV5-1	TRBJ1-4	-	CASSGESEKLFF	TGCGCCAGCAGCGGGGAATCTGAAAAACTGTTTTTT
TRBD2	TRBV5-1	TRBJ2-3	-	CASSPSGITDTQYF	TGCGCCAGCAGCCCTAGCGGGATTACAGATACGCAGTATTTT